This T cell receptor beta chain was identified during a study of T cell repertoires in cytomegalovirus infection. The overall study: Peptides in the study included HLA-C-restricted and HLA-B-restricted CMV epitopes. Public TCR beta signatures were indicative of both CMV infection and a matching HLA type. Findings and limits, study-wide: Frequencies of public TCR beta families were cumulated, and this identified carriers of CMV plus the relevant HLA.

TCRdb analysed the reads with MiXCR anew, one entry per CDR3 protein. The sample records about 830,000 distinct CDR3 sequences, less than 35% being singletons. Germline V gene lookup returns CDR1 DFQATT and CDR2 SNEGSKA (reference sequence). The CDR3 extends over 10 amino acids. Turning to this clonotype: What it recognizes is unknown.

This receptor was identified in a human donor in good health (CMV status not recorded). Some clones in this sample may be carry-over from other donors' samples. V gene TRBV20-1 combines with J gene TRBJ1-1; D possibly corresponds to TRBD1 (6 bases). This specimen consisted of cultured CD8+ T cells from PBMCs, obtained from culture after CMV antigen stimulation. CDR3 loop: CVGQNTEAFF. CDR3 bases: TGCGTGGGACAGAACACTGAAGCTTTCTTT.